This T cell receptor (beta chain) was found in a study of metastatic and nonmetastatic thyroid tumors. Patients had received no treatment of any kind before thyroid surgery. As concerns this clone: What it binds is unknown.

TCRdb redid the clone calls on the PCR reads using MiXCR. Here the sample spans about 93,000 clones, roughly an eighth being singletons. The CDR3 is 17 amino acids. V lost 1 base to trimming and J lost 2 bases; unmatched junction nucleotides: 4. Germline V CDR1 and CDR2: SGHVS, FQNEAQ. Overall study findings and caveats: Benign nodules were reported to have significantly lower TCR beta diversity than malignant thyroid tumors, in blood and tumor.

The chain links TRBV7-8 to TRBJ2-1, with 11 bases identical to TRBD2. The sequence came from a female donor with papillary thyroid cancer or a benign thyroid nodule (not recorded which). Some clones in this sample may be carry-over from other donors' samples. Material: blood. The CDR3 DNA reads TGTGCCAGCAGCTTAGGGGGACTAGCGGAGACCTACAATGAGCAGTTCTTC. Encoded protein: CASSLGGLAETYNEQFF. Combining the CDR3 with reference TRBV7-8 and TRBJ2-1 gives the whole variable domain GAGVSQSPRYKVAKRGQDVALRCDPISGHVSLFWYQQALGQGPEFLTYFQNEAQLDKSGLPSDRFFAERPEGSVSTLKIQRTQQEDSAVYLCASSLGGLAETYNEQFFGPGTRLTVL.